Listed below are T cell receptor beta chains from one sample, sequenced in a study of cytomegalovirus exposure and HLA in healthy donors. Libraries were prepared by immunoSEQ multiplex PCR; TCRdb keeps only in-frame clonotypes and omits some of them. The table has some 140,000 clones, more than 80% seen once. Sequencing input: PBMCs. The receptors here all came from a woman aged 30 to 39 in good health and CMV-seropositive. Both conserved end residues are part of each CDR3. The order of the fields is D gene, V gene, clone size, J gene, CDR3 DNA, CDR3 protein. A D gene is named only where the DNA matches it firmly. Some rows have no size entry. The others give once, few or many, or a class for an expanded clone.

NA	TRBV7-6	NA	TRBJ2-5	TGTGCCAGCAGGATTGGGGGGACCCTACAAGAGACCCAGTACTTC	CASRIGGTLQETQYF
TRBD1	TRBV27	NA	TRBJ2-7	TGTGCCAGCAGCCCTTGGGACAGGGGGAACGAGCAGTACTTC	CASSPWDRGNEQYF
NA	TRBV5-4	once	TRBJ1-1	TGTGCCAGCAGCTCTTCGGGGAACACTGAAGCTTTCTTT	CASSSSGNTEAFF
TRBD2	TRBV7-6	NA	TRBJ2-1	TGTGCCAGCAGCTTTAGCGGGAGGAGGTCTGAGCAGTTCTTC	CASSFSGRRSEQFF
NA	TRBV4-1	once	TRBJ2-5	TGCGCCAGCAGCCAAGATCGTACTAGCAGCCGTATCGAGGCCCAGTACTTC	CASSQDRTSSRIEAQYF
TRBD2	TRBV19	once	TRBJ2-6	TGTGCCAGTAGTTGGCTAGCGGGACTCTCTTCTGGGGCCAACGTCCTGACTTTC	CASSWLAGLSSGANVLTF
TRBD1	TRBV11-3	NA	TRBJ2-5	TGTGCCAGCAGCTCCCGGGACAGAGAAGAGACCCAGTACTTC	CASSSRDREETQYF
NA	TRBV9	NA	TRBJ2-5	TGTGCCAGCAGCGTGGAGGGGTCCCGGAATCAAGAGACCCAGTACTTC	CASSVEGSRNQETQYF
NA	TRBV7-9	NA	TRBJ2-7	TGTGCCAGCAGCCCCGCGGCGGGGTTATCGTCCTACGAGCAGTACTTC	CASSPAAGLSSYEQYF
NA	TRBV18	NA	TRBJ2-4	TGTGCCAGCGCCGGGTCGTTAGCCAAAAACATTCAGTACTTC	CASAGSLAKNIQYF
TRBD1	TRBV2	NA	TRBJ2-7	TGTGCCAGCTATATTAGACAGGGGGCCTCCGAGCAGTACTTC	CASYIRQGASEQYF
NA	TRBV28	few	TRBJ1-2	TGTGCCAGCAGTTTAGAGGGATATGGCTACACCTTC	CASSLEGYGYTF
TRBD1	TRBV10-3	once	TRBJ1-1	TGTGCCATCAGCTCGGGACAGAAGGCTTTCTTT	CAISSGQKAFF
NA	TRBV28	NA	TRBJ1-1	TGTGCCAGCAGTCTCGTTCAGGCTAACACTGAAGCTTTCTTT	CASSLVQANTEAFF
NA	TRBV7-8	once	TRBJ2-2	TGTGCCAGCATTCAGCGGACTTACACCGGGGAGCTGTTTTTT	CASIQRTYTGELFF
NA	TRBV11-2	NA	TRBJ2-7	TGTGCCAGCAGCCCCGGGGGAATGGGAGAGCAGTACTTC	CASSPGGMGEQYF
TRBD2	TRBV6-6	NA	TRBJ2-7	TGTGCCAGCAGTAACGGGCTAGCGGGTTTCTCCTACGAGCAGTACTTC	CASSNGLAGFSYEQYF
TRBD1	TRBV18	NA	TRBJ1-3	TGTGCCAGCTCACCACCGGACAGGAACACCATATATTTT	CASSPPDRNTIYF
TRBD1	TRBV5-1	NA	TRBJ1-4	TGCGCCAGCAGCCTGGGGACAGGGCGGTTGGTGCGAGAAAAACTGTTTTTT	CASSLGTGRLVREKLFF
NA	TRBV7-9	NA	TRBJ2-1	TGTGCCATGCGGGGACTTTACAATGAGCAGTTCTTC	CAMRGLYNEQFF
TRBD1	TRBV7-9	once	TRBJ2-1	TGTGCCAGCAGCTTTAAAGGACAGGGCGATAATGAGCAGTTCTTC	CASSFKGQGDNEQFF
TRBD1	TRBV5-6	NA	TRBJ1-5	TGTGCCAGCAGCCGACGGACAGGGGGCGCAGGACAGCCCCAGCATTTT	CASSRRTGGAGQPQHF
TRBD2	TRBV6-6	NA	TRBJ2-7	TGTGCCAGCAGCCTTAGCGGGGGATACGAGCAGTACTTC	CASSLSGGYEQYF
NA	TRBV9	few	TRBJ1-1	TGTGCCAGCAGCAATTATATGGAGGAAGCTTTCTTT	CASSNYMEEAFF
NA	TRBV14	NA	TRBJ2-7	TGTGCCAGCAGCCAACGGGGGAACGAGCAGTACTTC	CASSQRGNEQYF
NA	TRBV27	NA	TRBJ2-3	TGTGCCAGCAGTAGCAGGGTAACAGATACGCAGTATTTT	CASSSRVTDTQYF
TRBD2	TRBV28	NA	TRBJ2-7	TGTGCCAGCAGTTTAGGGACTACCAGCCACTTC	CASSLGTTSHF
NA	TRBV5-1	NA	TRBJ2-2	TGCGCCAGCAGCTTGGCAGGGACTAACACCGGGGAGCTGTTTTTT	CASSLAGTNTGELFF
NA	TRBV7-7	NA	TRBJ2-5	TGTGCTAGCAGCCCGAGGGGAGGGGGAGAGACCCAGTACTTC	CASSPRGGGETQYF
TRBD1	TRBV5-4	few	TRBJ2-7	TGTGCCAGCAGCTTGGTCCAGGGGGCGCCCTACGAGCAGTACTTC	CASSLVQGAPYEQYF
TRBD1	TRBV2	NA	TRBJ2-3	TGTGCCGGAAAGACAGGGGGGGCAGATACGCAGTATTTT	CAGKTGGADTQYF
NA	TRBV5-1	few	TRBJ2-7	TGCGCCAGCAGCCCGGTGGGGCCTGAGGCCCCCTACGAGCAGTACTTC	CASSPVGPEAPYEQYF
NA	TRBV11-2	NA	TRBJ2-3	TGTGCCAGCAGCTTAGCAGATTATCGTACAGATACGCAGTATTTT	CASSLADYRTDTQYF
TRBD2	TRBV19	NA	TRBJ2-7	TGTGCCAGTAGCCCAGCGGGAACATCCTACGAGCAGTACTTC	CASSPAGTSYEQYF
TRBD2	TRBV7-8	NA	TRBJ2-7	TGTGCCAGCACCTCTCAGCGGGGGTCCTACGAGCAGTACTTC	CASTSQRGSYEQYF
TRBD2	TRBV5-1	NA	TRBJ2-1	TGCGCCAGCACCCCCCTAGCGGGATTCTACAATGAGCAGTTCTTC	CASTPLAGFYNEQFF
NA	TRBV15	NA	TRBJ2-3	TGTGCCACCGAGCTTGAGGATACGCAGTATTTT	CATELEDTQYF
TRBD1	TRBV9	NA	TRBJ1-2	TGTGCCAGCAGCGTCAACTCAGGGGGCGGAGGCTACACCTTC	CASSVNSGGGGYTF